These 12 T cell receptor beta chains came from one sample sequenced in a study of cytomegalovirus exposure and HLA in healthy donors. The data were produced by immunoSEQ multiplex PCR, yet TCRdb's version contains in-frame clones alone and is incomplete. Of just over 65,000 clones listed, 95% to 97% are singletons. Material: PBMCs. These receptors originate from a woman aged 18-29 years in good health and CMV-seropositive.

The chain is built from TRBV11-2 and TRBJ1-1; 10 positions agree with TRBD1. The CDR3 is 16 amino acids. Germline values: CDR1 SGHAT, CDR2 FQNNGV. J gave up 8 bases and V 0 bases, and 9 bases lay outside the gene matches. The CDR3 loop is CASSLDRRQGAKEAFF. CDR3 sequence (DNA): TGTGCCAGCAGCTTAGATCGTAGACAGGGGGCCAAGGAAGCTTTCTTT. Full variable domain (remainder filled in from reference TRBV11-2 and TRBJ1-1): EAGVAQSPRYKIIEKRQSVAFWCNPISGHATLYWYQQILGQGPKLLIQFQNNGVVDDSQLPKDRFSAERLKGVDSTLKIQPAKLEDSAVYLCASSLDRRQGAKEAFFGQGTRLTVV.

The rearrangement joins TRBV2 to TRBJ1-2; no clear D. Trimming cost V 6 bases and J 5 bases, with 16 bases left between them. Germline V gene sequence: CDR1 SNHLY, CDR2 FYNNEI. The CDR3 has 14 residues. The CDR3, as DNA: TGTGCCAGCAGGGACGGAGGCTTACTATATGGCTACACCTTC. Translated, it gives CASRDGGLLYGYTF.

Points on this clone: This specimen includes other DNA sequences encoding the same CDR3. The chain uses TRBV4-2 and TRBJ1-1, with D possibly matching TRBD1 (6 bases). Germline-derived CDR1 and CDR2 are LGHNA and YNFKEQ. The CDR3 extends over 13 amino acids. V gave up 0 bases and J gave up 4 bases, with 6 bases separating them. CDR3 protein: CASSQDRGTEAFF. DNA of the CDR3: TGTGCCAGCAGCCAAGACAGGGGCACTGAAGCTTTCTTT.

V is TRBV19 and J is TRBJ2-7, with 11 positions matching TRBD2. Germline V gene data show CDR1 as LNHDA and CDR2 as SQIVND (reference sequence). V trimming: 1 base; J trimming: 0 bases; junction bases outside the gene matches: 2. This CDR3 region has 16 residues. For the CDR3, the DNA is TGTGCCAGTAGTATAGGTACTAGCGGGAGCTCCTACGAGCAGTACTTC. As protein: CASSIGTSGSSYEQYF.

This clone appeared a single time. This chain joins TRBV6-4 and TRBJ2-1, with 8 nucleotides matching TRBD2. The CDR3 sequence is 19 residues long. CDR1 MRHNA and CDR2 SNTAGT come from the germline V gene. J lost 9 bases, V lost 0 bases, and 19 bases had no gene match. Written as DNA, the CDR3 is TGTGCCAGCAGTGACTCCGCGACTAGCGCCAGTAGGTATTTTGGTGAGCAGTTCTTC. The encoded protein is CASSDSATSASRYFGEQFF.

This clone was seen only once. The J gene is TRBJ2-5, the V gene TRBV27, with TRBD2 as a possible D gene (6 bases). The germline V and J ends were trimmed by 4 bases and 5 bases, with 17 bases remaining between them. The CDR3 has 15 residues. Germline assignment: CDR1 MNHEY and CDR2 SMNVEV (reference sequence). The CDR3 loop reads CASSSGGGGGETQYF. CDR3 DNA: TGTGCCAGCAGTTCCGGCGGAGGTGGGGGGGAGACCCAGTACTTC.

This chain uses TRBV6-5 with TRBJ2-2; the D is unclear. CDR3 length: 15 residues. V shed 5 bases and J shed 3 bases, with 13 bases lying between them. The germline V gene has CDR1 MNHEY and CDR2 SVGAGI. Here the CDR3 reads CASSMVPSYTGELFF. In DNA, the CDR3 is TGTGCCAGCAGTATGGTCCCCAGTTACACCGGGGAGCTGTTTTTT.

The rearrangement uses TRBV27 and TRBJ2-7, with a tentative D call TRBD2 (7 bases). V lost 4 bases and J 6 bases, leaving 13 bases between the germline ends. CDR3 length: 13 residues. Germline V gene sequence: CDR1 MNHEY, CDR2 SMNVEV (reference sequence). DNA for the CDR3: TGTGCCAGCAGTTATCGGGGGGCAAGCGAGCAGTACTTC. It is translated as CASSYRGASEQYF.

The chain joins TRBV5-1 to TRBJ2-7, with TRBD1 identical over 7 bases. The CDR3 contains 17 residues. Trimming took 4 bases from V and 1 from J; bases not matched to a gene: 14. The germline CDR1 and CDR2 sequences are SGHRS and YFSETQ. In DNA form, the CDR3 reads TGCGCCAGCAGCCCATTCGCCGGGCGACAGGGATCCTACGAGCAGTACTTC. It is translated as CASSPFAGRQGSYEQYF.

The chain uses TRBV6-4 and TRBJ1-2; D possibly corresponds to TRBD1 (6 bases). Germline lookup yields CDR1 MRHNA and CDR2 SNTAGT. Deletions cut 2 bases from V and 9 bases from J, with 7 bases between. The CDR3 loop spans 11 amino acids. The CDR3 reads CASSDQGSYTF. In nucleotides, the CDR3 is TGTGCCAGCAGTGACCAGGGGAGCTACACCTTC.

This clone occurred once. The CDR3, as DNA: TGTGCCAGCAGTGATTCCACATTCGGTTTCAGCGAGTACGAGCAGTACTTC. Amino acids: CASSDSTFGFSEYEQYF. This sequence joins TRBV2 and TRBJ2-7, with D uncertain. Germline V CDR1 and CDR2: SNHLY, FYNNEI. CDR3 length equals 17 residues. Trimming took 3 bases from V and 4 from J, leaving 22 bases between them.

The chain carries TRBV29-1 and TRBJ2-3; tentative D call: TRBD1 (6 bases). CDR1 and CDR2 (germline): SQVTM, ANQGSEA. The CDR3 has 16 amino acids. V was shortened by 1 base and J by 4 bases, with 18 bases between the two germline ends. The CDR3 loop reads CSVEVWGQGSPDTQYF. The CDR3 nucleotides read TGCAGCGTTGAAGTTTGGGGGCAGGGTAGCCCAGATACGCAGTATTTT.